What follows are 21 T cell receptor beta chains derived from one specimen sequenced in a study of blood T cells in healthy people across ages. It was with a sample-barcoded 5' primer and a J-beta primer mix that a second PCR of roughly 7 to 11 cycles was run. TCRdb fed the 5' RACE reads into MiXCR, producing one record per CDR3 protein. The sample has 1.5 million to 2 million distinct CDR3 sequences, roughly 30% seen once. Input material: blood. Receptor source: a woman in her twenties or thirties in good health.

The chain has TRBV21-1 and TRBJ2-1; TRBD2 is taken as the D call from the table, unchecked against the DNA. TRBV21-1 is an annotated pseudogene. The CDR3 has 16 residues. The CDR3 sequence is CASSKASGGITHEQFF. In nucleotides, the CDR3 is TGTGCCAGCAGCAAGGCGAGCGGGGGGATCACCCATGAGCAGTTCTTC.

This clonotype was observed many times. The rearrangement joins TRBV10-3 to TRBJ1-4; 8 bases map to TRBD1. Losses at the gene ends were 5 bases for V and 8 bases for J; bases not matched to a gene: 7. Per the germline V gene, CDR1 is ENHRY and CDR2 is SYGVKD. CDR3 length: 14 residues. Written as DNA, the CDR3 is TGTGCCATCAGTCCGGGACAGGAGGGAGAAAAACTGTTTTTT. It yields the protein CAISPGQEGEKLFF.

The chain uses TRBV18 and TRBJ2-5, with D possibly matching TRBD1 (5 bases). The end of the DNA is better explained by TRBJ2-1, so the J call may be wrong. This CDR3 is 14 amino acids long. Germline V gene lookup returns CDR1 KGHSH and CDR2 LQKENI. The CDR3 spells CASSPGRDQETQFF. In nucleotides, the CDR3 is TGTGCCAGCTCCCCCGGCAGGGATCAAGAGACCCAGTTCTTC.

Worth noting for this clonotype: A much larger clone lies a single base off, so this may be a read error. The chain combines TRBV20-1 with TRBJ2-5; D might be TRBD1 (5 bases). The V gene's germline CDR1 is DFQATT and CDR2 SNEGSKA (reference sequence). The CDR3 has 13 residues. The CDR3 region has the DNA TGCAGTGCACATGACAGAAACCAAGAGACCCGGTACTTC. Translated: CSAHDRNQETRYF.

There are many counts of this clonotype. The chain joins TRBV7-3 to TRBJ2-1, with D possibly TRBD2 on 6 matching bases. Germline-derived CDR1 and CDR2 are SGHTA and FQGTGA. V dropped 5 bases and J dropped 9 bases, with 11 bases sitting between them. The CDR3 length is 12 residues. CDR3 amino acids: CASSLGRGEQFF. The CDR3, as DNA: TGTGCCAGCAGCCTCGGGCGGGGTGAGCAGTTCTTC.

The chain uses TRBV4-1 and TRBJ2-1, with D possibly TRBD1 on 7 matching bases. This CDR3 contains 15 residues. CDR1 MGHRA and CDR2 YSYEKL come from the germline V gene. V dropped 1 base and J dropped 8 bases, with 15 bases sitting between them. The CDR3, as DNA: TGCGCCAGCAGCCAAGGCAGGGGGGCCGGGGATGAGCAGTTCTTC. Amino acid sequence: CASSQGRGAGDEQFF.

There are a few counts of this clonotype. This chain uses TRBV6-2 or TRBV6-3 with TRBJ2-7; 12 bases match TRBD2. Germline V gene lookup returns CDR1 MNHEY and CDR2 SVGEGT. The CDR3 runs to 16 residues. The V segment lost 2 bases and the J segment 2 bases; nucleotides outside the gene matches: 4. In DNA form, the CDR3 reads TGTGCCAGCAGTTACCCCCGGACTAGCGGGACCTACGAGCAGTACTTC. Translated: CASSYPRTSGTYEQYF.

This clonotype has only a few counts. This rearrangement joins TRBV5-1 to TRBJ2-5, with 7 bases matching TRBD2. Germline-derived CDR1 and CDR2 are SGHRS and YFSETQ. Trimming removed 6 bases from V and 1 base from J; junction bases left unmatched: 6. The CDR3 runs to 14 residues. As DNA, the CDR3 is TGCGCCAGCACCTCTACGGGGGGCCAAGAGACCCAGTACTTC. Amino acid sequence: CASTSTGGQETQYF.

The CDR3 region is CASSETPAEQFF. As DNA, the CDR3 is TGTGCCAGCAGCGAGACTCCCGCGGAGCAGTTCTTC. The chain links TRBV9 to TRBJ2-1; D is undetermined. Trimming took off 3 bases at V and 10 bases at J, with 11 bases between the two ends. This CDR3 region has 12 residues. Germline CDR1 SGDLS, CDR2 YYNGEE.

The V gene is TRBV21-1, the J gene TRBJ2-1; TRBD2 reflects the table's D call only, with no check against the DNA. TRBV21-1 is given as a pseudogene. The CDR3 contains 17 residues. CDR3 nucleotides: TGTGCCAGCAGCAAAGCGGGACTAGCGGGGGGATACAATGAGCAGTTCTTC. Translated: CASSKAGLAGGYNEQFF.

For this clonotype: A much larger clonotype is one base distant, so this may be a read error. The chain uses TRBV29-1 and TRBJ1-2, with TRBD1 as a possible D gene (5 bases). The CDR3 sequence is 13 residues long. The germline CDR1 and CDR2 sequences are SQVTM and ANQGSEA. CDR3 amino acids: CSVKRQLTYGYAF. CDR3 nucleotides: TGCAGCGTTAAGCGACAGCTAACCTATGGCTACGCCTTC.

This clonotype was found a few times. The chain has TRBV20-1 and TRBJ1-6; 8 positions agree with TRBD1. V lost 0 bases to trimming and J lost 6 bases; unmatched junction nucleotides: 7. In germline, CDR1 is DFQATT, CDR2 SNEGSKA (reference sequence). The CDR3 sequence is 16 residues long. The DNA for the CDR3 is TGCAGTGCTAGAGATCCCGCGGACAGGGCTAATTCACCCCTCCACTTT. Translation: CSARDPADRANSPLHF.

The V and J genes are TRBV3-1 and TRBJ2-3, with D hard to call. V lost 1 base and J 1 base, leaving 9 bases between the germline ends. This CDR3 spans 15 amino acids. Germline lookup yields CDR1 LGHDT and CDR2 YNNKEL (reference sequence). For the CDR3, the DNA is TGTGCCAGCAGCCAAGGAGGACGCCGCACAGATACGCAGTATTTT. It is translated as CASSQGGRRTDTQYF.

The rearrangement uses TRBV11-2 and TRBJ2-5; D gene unclear. The closer fit of TRBJ2-7 to the DNA end suggests the J call may be wrong. The V gene's germline CDR1 is SGHAT and CDR2 FQNNGV. The CDR3 is made up of 15 amino acids. CDR3 in amino acids: CASSLDAEASYEQYF. CDR3 DNA: TGTGCCAGCAGCTTAGATGCGGAAGCAAGCTACGAGCAGTACTTC.

This rearrangement joins TRBV18 to TRBJ2-5; D gene uncertain. Germline CDR1 and CDR2: KGHSH and LQKENI. The CDR3 spans 11 residues. Trimming removed 11 bases from V and 4 bases from J, with 11 bases in between. CDR3 residues: CAPAQRETQYF. The CDR3 DNA reads TGTGCCCCGGCACAGAGAGAGACCCAGTACTTC.

This clonotype was picked up many times. The CDR3 loop reads CASSLDRVGNEQYF. The CDR3 DNA is TGTGCCAGCAGCTTGGACAGGGTAGGGAACGAGCAGTACTTC. The genes are TRBV5-5 and TRBJ2-7; maybe TRBD1 (6 bases). Between the trimmed V and J ends, which lost 0 bases and 5 bases, there was a span of 12 bases. Germline assignment: CDR1 SGHKS and CDR2 YYEKEE (reference sequence). The CDR3 contains 14 residues. The full variable domain, in which reference TRBV5-5 and TRBJ2-7 provide the parts outside the CDR3, is DAGVTQSPTHLIKTRGQQVTLRCSPISGHKSVSWYQQVLGQGPQFIFQYYEKEERGRGNFPDRFSARQFPNYSSELNVNALLLGDSALYLCASSLDRVGNEQYFGPGTRLTVT.

V gene TRBV5-1 combines with J gene TRBJ2-1, with D tentatively TRBD2 (6 bases). Germline CDR1 and CDR2: SGHRS and YFSETQ. V lost 0 bases and J lost 6, with 19 bases in between. The CDR3 loop spans 17 amino acids. The DNA of the CDR3 is TGCGCCAGCAGCTTGGGGTCAGGGAGGAACAATGCCAATGAGCAGTTCTTC. Residues: CASSLGSGRNNANEQFF.

This clonotype was seen a few times. The J gene is TRBJ2-3, the V gene TRBV4-2, with a tentative D call TRBD2 (6 bases). In germline, CDR1 is LGHNA, CDR2 YNFKEQ. This CDR3 comprises 11 residues. Trimming left V 6 bases short and J 7 bases short, with 8 bases between. CDR3 DNA sequence: TGTGCCAGCAGACTAGCCAATACGCAGTATTTT. Protein product: CASRLANTQYF.

The V call is TRBV2, the J call TRBJ1-1; TRBD1 matches 10 bases. After removal of 8 bases from V and 3 bases from J, the junction contained 9 bases not matched to a gene. This CDR3 contains 15 residues. Germline V gene lookup returns CDR1 SNHLY and CDR2 FYNNEI. CDR3 loop: CASGMTGGADTEAFF. CDR3 in DNA: TGTGCCAGCGGGATGACAGGGGGCGCGGACACTGAAGCTTTCTTT.

This clonotype was recorded at least ten times. The genes are TRBV29-1 and TRBJ2-6, with D hard to call. The CDR3 loop spans 14 amino acids. Trimming took 4 bases from V and 1 from J, leaving 8 bases between them. Germline CDR1 SQVTM, CDR2 ANQGSEA. The DNA for the CDR3 is TGCAGCGTTGCAATCGCATCTGGGGCCAACGTCCTGACTTTC. Its translation: CSVAIASGANVLTF. Full variable domain (missing parts from reference TRBV29-1 and TRBJ2-6): SAVISQKPSRDICQRGTSLTIQCQVDSQVTMMFWYRQQPGQSLTLIATANQGSEATYESGFVIDKFPISRPNLTFSTLTVSNMSPEDSSIYLCSVAIASGANVLTFGAGSRLTVL.

In its sample, this clonotype was seen many times. The rearrangement joins TRBV20-1 to TRBJ2-7, with 12 positions matching TRBD2. The V gene end was trimmed by 4 bases and the J gene end by 3 bases; junction bases not matched to a gene: 1. The length of the CDR3 is 13 residues. Germline V gene sequence: CDR1 DFQATT, CDR2 SNEGSKA (reference sequence). CDR3 DNA: TGCAGTGCTATGGGACTAGCGGGCTACGAGCAGTACTTC. Residues: CSAMGLAGYEQYF.